The text below deals with one TCR beta chain. This sample is part of a study of T cell changes during pregnancy in multiple sclerosis. The repertoire was sequenced with immunoSEQ multiplex PCR; TCRdb's copy has only in-frame clones and lacks some. The sample has 60,000 to 65,000 clones; 80% to 95% are singletons. The germline V gene has CDR1 MNHEY and CDR2 SVGAGI. V was trimmed by 7 bases and J by 1 base, leaving 16 bases between them. The CDR3 spans 15 residues. The sample was peripheral blood, taken in the second trimester of pregnancy. The chain combines TRBV6-5 with TRBJ1-1, with D hard to call. This TCR was sampled from a female donor in good health, enrolled as a control in a pregnancy study. CDR3 bases: TGTGCCAGCACTCAAGCCTCTTCGGGGAACACTGAAGCTTTCTTT. Translated: CASTQASSGNTEAFF.